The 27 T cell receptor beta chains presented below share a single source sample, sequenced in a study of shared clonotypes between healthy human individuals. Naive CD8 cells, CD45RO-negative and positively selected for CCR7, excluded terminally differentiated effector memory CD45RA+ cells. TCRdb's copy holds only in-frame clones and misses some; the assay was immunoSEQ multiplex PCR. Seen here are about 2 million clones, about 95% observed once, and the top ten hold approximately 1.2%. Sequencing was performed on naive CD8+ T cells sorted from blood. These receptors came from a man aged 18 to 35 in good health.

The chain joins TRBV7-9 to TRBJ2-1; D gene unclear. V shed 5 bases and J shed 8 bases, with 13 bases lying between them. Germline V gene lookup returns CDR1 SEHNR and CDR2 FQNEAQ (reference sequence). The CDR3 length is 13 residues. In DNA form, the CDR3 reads TGTGCCAGCAGCCCCCAGTATTTCGATGAGCAGTTCTTC. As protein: CASSPQYFDEQFF.

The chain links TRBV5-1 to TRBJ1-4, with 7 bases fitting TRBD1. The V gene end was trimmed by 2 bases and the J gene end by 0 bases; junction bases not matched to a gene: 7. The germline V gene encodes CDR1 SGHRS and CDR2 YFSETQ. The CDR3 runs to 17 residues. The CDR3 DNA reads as TGCGCCAGCAGCTTAGGGACAGAGAATCCAACTAATGAAAAACTGTTTTTT. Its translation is CASSLGTENPTNEKLFF. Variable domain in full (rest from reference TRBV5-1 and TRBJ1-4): KAGVTQTPRYLIKTRGQQVTLSCSPISGHRSVSWYQQTPGQGLQFLFEYFSETQRNKGNFPGRFSGRQFSNSRSEMNVSTLELGDSALYLCASSLGTENPTNEKLFFGSGTQLSVL.

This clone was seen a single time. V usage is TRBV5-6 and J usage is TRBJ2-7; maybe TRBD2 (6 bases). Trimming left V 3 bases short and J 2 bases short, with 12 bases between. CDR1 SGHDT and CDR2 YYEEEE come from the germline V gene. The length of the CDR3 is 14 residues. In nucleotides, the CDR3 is TGTGCCAGCAGCTCGGGACTTGTCGCCTACGAGCAGTACTTC. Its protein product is CASSSGLVAYEQYF.

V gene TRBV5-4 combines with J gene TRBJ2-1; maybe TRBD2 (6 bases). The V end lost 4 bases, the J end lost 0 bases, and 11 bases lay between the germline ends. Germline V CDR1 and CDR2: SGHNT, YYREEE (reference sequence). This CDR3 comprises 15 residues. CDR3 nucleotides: TGTGCCAGCAGCCCCGGGACTTCCTCCTACAATGAGCAGTTCTTC. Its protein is CASSPGTSSYNEQFF.

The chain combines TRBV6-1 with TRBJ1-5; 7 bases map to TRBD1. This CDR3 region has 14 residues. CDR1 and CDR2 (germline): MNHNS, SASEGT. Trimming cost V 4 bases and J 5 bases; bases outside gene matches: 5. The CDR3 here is CASSVQGNYQPQHF. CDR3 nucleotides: TGTGCCAGCAGTGTACAGGGGAATTATCAGCCCCAGCATTTT.

The CDR3, as DNA: TGTGCCTGGACCCGCGCGGAGTGGGAGACCCAGTACTTC. It yields the protein CAWTRAEWETQYF. The chain links TRBV30 to TRBJ2-5, with D uncertain. The germline V and J ends were trimmed by 4 bases and 5 bases, with 14 bases remaining between them. Germline lookup yields CDR1 GTSNPN and CDR2 SVGIG (reference sequence). This CDR3 spans 13 amino acids.

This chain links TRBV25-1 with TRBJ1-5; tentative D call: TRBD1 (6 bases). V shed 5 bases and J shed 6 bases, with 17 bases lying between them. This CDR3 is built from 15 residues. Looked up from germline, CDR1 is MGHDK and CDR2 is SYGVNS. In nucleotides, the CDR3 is TGTGCCAGCAGTCCCACAGGGAGTTTGTTTCAGCCCCAGCATTTT. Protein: CASSPTGSLFQPQHF.

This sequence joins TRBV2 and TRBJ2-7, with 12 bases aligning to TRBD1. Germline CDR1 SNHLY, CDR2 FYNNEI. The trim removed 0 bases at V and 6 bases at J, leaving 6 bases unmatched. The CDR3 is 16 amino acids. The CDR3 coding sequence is TGTGCCAGCAGTGAAGCGCCCGGGACAGGGGGCTCCGAGCAGTACTTC. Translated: CASSEAPGTGGSEQYF.

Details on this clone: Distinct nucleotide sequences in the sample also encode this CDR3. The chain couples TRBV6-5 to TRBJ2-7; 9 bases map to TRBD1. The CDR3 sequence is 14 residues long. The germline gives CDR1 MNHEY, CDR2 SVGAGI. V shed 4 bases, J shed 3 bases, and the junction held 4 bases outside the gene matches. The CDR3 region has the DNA TGTGCCAGCAGTTCCGGGACAGGGAACTACGAGCAGTACTTC. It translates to CASSSGTGNYEQYF.

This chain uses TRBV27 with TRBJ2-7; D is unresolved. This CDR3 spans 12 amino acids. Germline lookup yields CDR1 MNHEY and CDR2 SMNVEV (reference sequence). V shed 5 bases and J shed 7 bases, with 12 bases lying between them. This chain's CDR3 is CASSPVLGEQYF. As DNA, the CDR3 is TGTGCCAGCAGTCCCGTCTTAGGAGAGCAGTACTTC.

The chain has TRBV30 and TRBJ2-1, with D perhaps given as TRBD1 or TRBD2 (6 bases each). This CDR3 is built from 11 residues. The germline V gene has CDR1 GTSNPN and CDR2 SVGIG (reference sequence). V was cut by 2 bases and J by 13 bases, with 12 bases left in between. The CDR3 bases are TGTGCCTGGAGTCCTGCGGGACAACAGTTCTTC. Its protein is CAWSPAGQQFF.

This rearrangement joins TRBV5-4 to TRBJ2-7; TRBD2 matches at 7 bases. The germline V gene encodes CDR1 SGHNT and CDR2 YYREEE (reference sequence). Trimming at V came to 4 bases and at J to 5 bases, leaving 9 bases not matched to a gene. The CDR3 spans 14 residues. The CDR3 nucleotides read TGTGCCAGCAGCCTCGGGCACGGGACTAACGAGCAGTACTTC. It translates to CASSLGHGTNEQYF.

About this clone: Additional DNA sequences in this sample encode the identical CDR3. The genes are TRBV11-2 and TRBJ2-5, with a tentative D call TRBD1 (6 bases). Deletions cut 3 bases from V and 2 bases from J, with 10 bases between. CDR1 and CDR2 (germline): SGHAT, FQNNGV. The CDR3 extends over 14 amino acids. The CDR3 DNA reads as TGTGCCAGCAGCTTGTTGGACAGACAAGAGACCCAGTACTTC. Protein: CASSLLDRQETQYF.

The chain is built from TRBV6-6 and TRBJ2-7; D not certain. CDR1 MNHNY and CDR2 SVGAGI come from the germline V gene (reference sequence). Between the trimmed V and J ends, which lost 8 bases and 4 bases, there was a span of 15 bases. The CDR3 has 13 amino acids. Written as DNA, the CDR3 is TGTGCCAGCCACCAGGACGACATTTACGAGCAGTACTTC. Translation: CASHQDDIYEQYF.

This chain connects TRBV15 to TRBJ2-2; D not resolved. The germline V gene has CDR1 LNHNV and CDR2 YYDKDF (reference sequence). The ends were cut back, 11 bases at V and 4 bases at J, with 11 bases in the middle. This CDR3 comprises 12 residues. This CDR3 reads CAALDPTGELFF. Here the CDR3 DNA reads TGTGCCGCCCTGGATCCCACCGGGGAGCTGTTTTTT. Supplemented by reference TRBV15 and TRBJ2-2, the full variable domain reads DAMVIQNPRYQVTQFGKPVTLSCSQTLNHNVMYWYQQKSSQAPKLLFHYYDKDFNNEADTPDNFQSRRPNTSFCFLDIRSPGLGDTAMYLCAALDPTGELFFGEGSRLTVL.

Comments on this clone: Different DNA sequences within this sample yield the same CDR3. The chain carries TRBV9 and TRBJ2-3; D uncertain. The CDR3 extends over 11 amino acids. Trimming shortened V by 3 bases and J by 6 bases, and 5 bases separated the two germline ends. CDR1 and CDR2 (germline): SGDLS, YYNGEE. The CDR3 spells CASSDGDTQYF. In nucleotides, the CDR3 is TGTGCCAGCAGCGATGGGGATACGCAGTATTTT.

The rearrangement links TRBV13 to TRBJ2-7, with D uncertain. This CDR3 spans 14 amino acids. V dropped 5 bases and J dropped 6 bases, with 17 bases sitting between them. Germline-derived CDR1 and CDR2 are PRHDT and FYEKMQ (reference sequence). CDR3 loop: CASSLGDPEGEQYF. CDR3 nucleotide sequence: TGTGCCAGCAGCCTCGGAGACCCCGAAGGCGAGCAGTACTTC.

The CDR3 sequence is CASSFFYGSNQPQHF. The CDR3 DNA reads as TGTGCCAGTAGTTTCTTCTACGGGAGCAATCAGCCCCAGCATTTT. The chain joins TRBV19 to TRBJ1-5; no firm D call. Trimming shortened V by 5 bases and J by 1 base, and 12 bases separated the two germline ends. The CDR3 is 15 amino acids. Germline V lookup: CDR1 LNHDA, CDR2 SQIVND (reference sequence). The full variable domain, rest sourced from reference TRBV19 and TRBJ1-5, is DGGITQSPKYLFRKEGQNVTLSCEQNLNHDAMYWYRQDPGQGLRLIYYSQIVNDFQKGDIAEGYSVSREKKESFPLTVTSAQKNPTAFYLCASSFFYGSNQPQHFGDGTRLSIL.

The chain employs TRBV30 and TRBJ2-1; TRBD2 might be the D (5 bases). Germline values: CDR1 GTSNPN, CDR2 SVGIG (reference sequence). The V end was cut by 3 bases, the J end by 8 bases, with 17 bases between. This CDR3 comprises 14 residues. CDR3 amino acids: CAWRGLPRWDEQFF. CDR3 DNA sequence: TGTGCCTGGAGAGGACTTCCTAGATGGGATGAGCAGTTCTTC.

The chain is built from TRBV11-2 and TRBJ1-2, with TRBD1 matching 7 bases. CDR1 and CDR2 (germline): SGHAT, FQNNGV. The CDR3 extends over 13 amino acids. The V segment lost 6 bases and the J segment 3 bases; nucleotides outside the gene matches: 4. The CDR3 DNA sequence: TGTGCCAGCAGAGGGGGCGGTGACTATGGCTACACCTTC. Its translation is CASRGGGDYGYTF.

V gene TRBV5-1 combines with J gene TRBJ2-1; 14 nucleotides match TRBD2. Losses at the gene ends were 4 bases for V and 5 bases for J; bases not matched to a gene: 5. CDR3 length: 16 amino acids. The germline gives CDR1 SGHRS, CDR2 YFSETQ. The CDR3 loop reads CASSGGLAGVDNEQFF. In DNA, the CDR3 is TGCGCCAGCAGCGGGGGACTAGCGGGAGTAGACAATGAGCAGTTCTTC.

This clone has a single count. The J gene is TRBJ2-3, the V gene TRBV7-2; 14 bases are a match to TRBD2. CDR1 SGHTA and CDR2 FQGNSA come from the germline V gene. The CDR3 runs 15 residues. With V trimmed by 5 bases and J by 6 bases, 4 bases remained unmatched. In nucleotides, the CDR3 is TGTGCCAGCAGCCCAGGGACTAGCGGGGGTGATACGCAGTATTTT. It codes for CASSPGTSGGDTQYF.

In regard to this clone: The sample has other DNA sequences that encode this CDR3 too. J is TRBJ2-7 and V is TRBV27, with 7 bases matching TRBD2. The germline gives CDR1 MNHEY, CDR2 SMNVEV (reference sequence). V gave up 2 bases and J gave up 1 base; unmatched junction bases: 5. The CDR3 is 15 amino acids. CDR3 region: CASSLAGEGSYEQYF. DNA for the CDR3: TGTGCCAGCAGTTTAGCGGGAGAAGGGTCCTACGAGCAGTACTTC.

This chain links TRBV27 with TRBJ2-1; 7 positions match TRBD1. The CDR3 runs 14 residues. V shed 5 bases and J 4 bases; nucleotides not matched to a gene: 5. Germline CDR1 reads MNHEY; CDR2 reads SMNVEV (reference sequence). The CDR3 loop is CASSPGQAYNEQFF. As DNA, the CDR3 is TGTGCCAGCAGTCCCGGACAGGCTTACAATGAGCAGTTCTTC.

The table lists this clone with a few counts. CDR3 loop: CASSQDTGELFF. CDR3 coding DNA: TGCGCCAGCAGCCAGGACACCGGGGAGCTGTTTTTT. The gene calls are TRBV5-1 and TRBJ2-2; D uncertain. The CDR3 sequence is 12 residues long. CDR1 and CDR2 (germline): SGHRS, YFSETQ. V lost 4 bases, J lost 3 bases, and 4 bases lay in between.

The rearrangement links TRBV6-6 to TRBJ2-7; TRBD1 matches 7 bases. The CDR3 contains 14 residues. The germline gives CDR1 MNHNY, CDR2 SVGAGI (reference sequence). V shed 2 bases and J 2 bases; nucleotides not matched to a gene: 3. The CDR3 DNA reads TGTGCCAGCAGTTACCGGCAGGGGGCCTACGAGCAGTACTTC. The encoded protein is CASSYRQGAYEQYF.

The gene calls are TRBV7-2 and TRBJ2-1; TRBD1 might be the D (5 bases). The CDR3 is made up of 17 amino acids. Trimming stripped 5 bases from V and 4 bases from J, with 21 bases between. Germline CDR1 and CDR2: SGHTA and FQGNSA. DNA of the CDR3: TGTGCCAGCAGCCCCACAAGTGTTAGGGGCTCGTACAATGAGCAGTTCTTC. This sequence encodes CASSPTSVRGSYNEQFF.